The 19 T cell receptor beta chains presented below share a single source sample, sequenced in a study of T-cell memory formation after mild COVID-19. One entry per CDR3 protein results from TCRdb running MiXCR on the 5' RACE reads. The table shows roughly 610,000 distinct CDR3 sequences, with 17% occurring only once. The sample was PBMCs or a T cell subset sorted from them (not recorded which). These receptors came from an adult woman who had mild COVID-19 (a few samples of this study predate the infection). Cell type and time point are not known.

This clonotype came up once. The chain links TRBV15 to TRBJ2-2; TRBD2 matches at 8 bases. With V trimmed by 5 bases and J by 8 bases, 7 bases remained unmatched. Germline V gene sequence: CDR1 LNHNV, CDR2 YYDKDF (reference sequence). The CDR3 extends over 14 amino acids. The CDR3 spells CATSGLAGPGELFF. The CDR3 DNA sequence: TGTGCCACCAGCGGGCTAGCGGGCCCTGGGGAGCTGTTTTTT.

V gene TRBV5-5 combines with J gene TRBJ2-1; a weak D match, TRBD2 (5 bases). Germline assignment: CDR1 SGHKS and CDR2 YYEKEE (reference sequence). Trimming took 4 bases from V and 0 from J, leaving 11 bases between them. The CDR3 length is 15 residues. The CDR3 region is CASSELVISYNEQFF. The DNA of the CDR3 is TGTGCCAGCAGCGAACTAGTGATCTCCTACAATGAGCAGTTCTTC.

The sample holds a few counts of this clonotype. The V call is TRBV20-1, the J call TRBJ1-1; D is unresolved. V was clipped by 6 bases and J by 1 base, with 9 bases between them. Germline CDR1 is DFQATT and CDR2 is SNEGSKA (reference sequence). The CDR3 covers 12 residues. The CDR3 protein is CSANGGNTEAFF. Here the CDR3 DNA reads TGCAGTGCCAACGGCGGGAACACTGAAGCTTTCTTT.

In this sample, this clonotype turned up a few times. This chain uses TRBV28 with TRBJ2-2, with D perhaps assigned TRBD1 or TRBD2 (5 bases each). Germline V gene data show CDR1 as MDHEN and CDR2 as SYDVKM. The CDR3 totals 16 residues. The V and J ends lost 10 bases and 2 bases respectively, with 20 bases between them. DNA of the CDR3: TGTGCCACCAAGAGGGGTTGGGCGAGCAACACCGGGGAGCTGTTTTTT. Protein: CATKRGWASNTGELFF.

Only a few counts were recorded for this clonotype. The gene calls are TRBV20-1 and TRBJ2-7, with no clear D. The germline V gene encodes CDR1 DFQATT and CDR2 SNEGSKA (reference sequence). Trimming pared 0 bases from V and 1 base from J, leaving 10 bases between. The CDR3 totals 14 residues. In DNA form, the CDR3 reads TGCAGTGCTAGAGATAGTCTGACGTCCTACGAGCAGTACTTC. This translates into CSARDSLTSYEQYF.

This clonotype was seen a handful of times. This CDR3 reads CASSLTPGLRHEQYF. The CDR3 DNA sequence: TGTGCCAGCAGCTTAACTCCGGGACTGCGCCACGAGCAGTACTTC. V is TRBV7-6 and J is TRBJ2-7; tentative D call: TRBD2 (6 bases). The CDR3 consists of 15 residues. Germline V gene data show CDR1 as SGHVS and CDR2 as FNYEAQ. V was trimmed by 2 bases and J by 5 bases, leaving 16 bases between them.

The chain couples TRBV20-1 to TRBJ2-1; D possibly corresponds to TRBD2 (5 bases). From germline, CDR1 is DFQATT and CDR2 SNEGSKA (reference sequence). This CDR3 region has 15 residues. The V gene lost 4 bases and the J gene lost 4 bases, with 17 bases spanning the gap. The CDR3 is CSAIPKFGIYNEQFF. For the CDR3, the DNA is TGCAGTGCTATTCCCAAGTTCGGGATTTACAATGAGCAGTTCTTC.

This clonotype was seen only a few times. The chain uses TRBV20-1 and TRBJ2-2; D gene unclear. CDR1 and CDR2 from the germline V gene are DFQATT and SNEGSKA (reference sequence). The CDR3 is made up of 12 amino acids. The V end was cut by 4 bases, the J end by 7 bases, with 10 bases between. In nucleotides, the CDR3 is TGCAGTGCTAAAAACGGCATCGGGGAGCTGTTTTTT. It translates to CSAKNGIGELFF.

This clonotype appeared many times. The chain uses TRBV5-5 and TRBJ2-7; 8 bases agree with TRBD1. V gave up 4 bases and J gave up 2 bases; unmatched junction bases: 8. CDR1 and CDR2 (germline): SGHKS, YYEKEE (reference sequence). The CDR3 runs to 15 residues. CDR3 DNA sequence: TGTGCCAGCAGCCCACGGACAGGGTTCCCCTACGAGCAGTACTTC. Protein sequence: CASSPRTGFPYEQYF.

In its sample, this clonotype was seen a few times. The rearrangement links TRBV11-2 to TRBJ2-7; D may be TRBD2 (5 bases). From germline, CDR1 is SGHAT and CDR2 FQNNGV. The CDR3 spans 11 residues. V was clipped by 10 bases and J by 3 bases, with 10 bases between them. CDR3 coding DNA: TGTGCCACCACTGACTACTACGAGCAGTACTTC. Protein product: CATTDYYEQYF.

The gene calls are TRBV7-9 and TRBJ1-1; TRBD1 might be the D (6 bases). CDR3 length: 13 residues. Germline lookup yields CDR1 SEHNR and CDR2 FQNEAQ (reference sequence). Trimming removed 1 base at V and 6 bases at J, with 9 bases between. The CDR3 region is CASSLDPGAEAFF. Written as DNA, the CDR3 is TGTGCCAGCAGCTTAGATCCAGGGGCTGAAGCTTTCTTT.

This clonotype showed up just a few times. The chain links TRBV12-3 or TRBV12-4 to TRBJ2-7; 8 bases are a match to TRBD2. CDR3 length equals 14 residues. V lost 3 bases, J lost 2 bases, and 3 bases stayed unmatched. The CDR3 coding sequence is TGTGCCAGCAGTTTCGGGGGGGGGCCCTACGAGCAGTACTTC. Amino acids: CASSFGGGPYEQYF.

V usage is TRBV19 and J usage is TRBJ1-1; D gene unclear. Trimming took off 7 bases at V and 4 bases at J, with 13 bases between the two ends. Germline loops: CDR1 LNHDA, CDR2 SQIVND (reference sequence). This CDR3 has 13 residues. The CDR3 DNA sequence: TGTGCCAGTACCCGGCAAGTAGCCACTGAAGCTTTCTTT. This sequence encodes CASTRQVATEAFF.

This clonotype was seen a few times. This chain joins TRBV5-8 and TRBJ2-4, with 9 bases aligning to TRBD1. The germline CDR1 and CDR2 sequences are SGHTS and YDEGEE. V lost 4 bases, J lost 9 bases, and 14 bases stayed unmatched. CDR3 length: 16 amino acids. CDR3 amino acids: CASSPWGDRDLGIQYF. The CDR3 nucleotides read TGTGCCAGCAGCCCGTGGGGGGACAGGGATCTCGGCATTCAGTACTTC.

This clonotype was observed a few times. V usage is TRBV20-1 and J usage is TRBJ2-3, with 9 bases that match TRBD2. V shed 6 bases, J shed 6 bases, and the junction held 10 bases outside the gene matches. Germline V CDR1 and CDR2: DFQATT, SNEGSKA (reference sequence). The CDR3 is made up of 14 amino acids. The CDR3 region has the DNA TGCAGTGCCCTGCCAGCGGGGGGCCGGGATACGCAGTATTTT. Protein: CSALPAGGRDTQYF.

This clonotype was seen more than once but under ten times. The CDR3: CASSEGGWTDTQYF. CDR3 nucleotides: TGTGCCAGCAGTGAAGGGGGCTGGACAGATACGCAGTATTTT. The chain couples TRBV2 to TRBJ2-3; D is possibly TRBD1 (5 bases). Germline CDR1 is SNHLY and CDR2 is FYNNEI. CDR3 size: 14 residues. V dropped 1 base and J dropped 3 bases, with 8 bases sitting between them.

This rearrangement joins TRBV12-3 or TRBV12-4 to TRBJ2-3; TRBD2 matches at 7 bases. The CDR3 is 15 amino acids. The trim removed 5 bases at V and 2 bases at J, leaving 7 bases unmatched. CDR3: CASSGGSGFTDTQYF. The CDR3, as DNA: TGTGCCAGCAGTGGGGGTAGCGGGTTCACAGATACGCAGTATTTT.

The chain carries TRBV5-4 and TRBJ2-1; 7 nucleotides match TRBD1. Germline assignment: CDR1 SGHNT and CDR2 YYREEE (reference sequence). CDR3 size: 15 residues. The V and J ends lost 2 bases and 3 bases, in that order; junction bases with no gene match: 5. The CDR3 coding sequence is TGTGCCAGCAGCTTAGGACAGGCGCTCTACAATGAGCAGTTCTTC. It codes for CASSLGQALYNEQFF.

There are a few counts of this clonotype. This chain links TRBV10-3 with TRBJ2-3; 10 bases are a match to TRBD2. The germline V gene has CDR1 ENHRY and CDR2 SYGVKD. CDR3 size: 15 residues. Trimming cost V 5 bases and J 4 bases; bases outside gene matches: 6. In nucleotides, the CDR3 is TGTGCCATCAGTTCAGCGGGGGGGCCCTCAGATACGCAGTATTTT. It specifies CAISSAGGPSDTQYF.